This T cell receptor (beta chain) was captured in a study of cytomegalovirus exposure and HLA in healthy donors. The PCR employed 60 Vbeta primers together with 13 Jbeta primers. Only in-frame clones appear in the TCRdb table, and some are missing; sequencing was by immunoSEQ multiplex PCR. The table has about 37,000 clones, 81% seen once. This clone was seen only a few times. Its antigen is still unknown. The CDR3 runs 14 residues. The V gene lost 3 bases and the J gene lost 1 base, with 6 bases spanning the gap. Germline loops: CDR1 LGHNA, CDR2 YSLEER. The donors were healthy bone marrow donors. Study conclusions and caveats: For most TCR beta V segments, an earlier analysis put the productive rate at about 87% or about 30% of the time. A later analysis associated 15,000 or so TCR beta sequences with HLA alleles at a 0.05 false discovery rate.

The V and J genes are TRBV4-3 and TRBJ2-2; D is undetermined. The specimen sequenced was PBMCs. The origin of this receptor is a middle-aged woman in good health and CMV-seronegative. The CDR3: CASSHGRNTGELFF. CDR3 nucleotide sequence: TGCGCCAGCAGCCATGGCAGGAACACCGGGGAGCTGTTTTTT.